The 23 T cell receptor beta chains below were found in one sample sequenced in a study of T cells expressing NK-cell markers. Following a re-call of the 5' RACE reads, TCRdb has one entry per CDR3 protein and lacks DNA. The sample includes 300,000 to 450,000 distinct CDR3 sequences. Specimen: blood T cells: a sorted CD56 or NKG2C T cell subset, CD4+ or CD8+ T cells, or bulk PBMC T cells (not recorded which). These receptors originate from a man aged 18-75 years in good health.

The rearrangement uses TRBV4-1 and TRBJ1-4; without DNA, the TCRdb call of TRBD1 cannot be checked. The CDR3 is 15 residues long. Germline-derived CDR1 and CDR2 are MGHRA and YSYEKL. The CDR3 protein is CASSMGRGVGEKLFF.

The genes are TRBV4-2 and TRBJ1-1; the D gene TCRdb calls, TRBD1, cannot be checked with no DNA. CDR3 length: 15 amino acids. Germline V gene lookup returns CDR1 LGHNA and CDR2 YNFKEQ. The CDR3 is CASTTTRTGATEAFF.

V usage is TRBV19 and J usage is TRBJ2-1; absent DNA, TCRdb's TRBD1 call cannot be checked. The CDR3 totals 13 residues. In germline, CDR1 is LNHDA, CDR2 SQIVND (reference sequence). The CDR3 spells CASNGGDYNEQFF.

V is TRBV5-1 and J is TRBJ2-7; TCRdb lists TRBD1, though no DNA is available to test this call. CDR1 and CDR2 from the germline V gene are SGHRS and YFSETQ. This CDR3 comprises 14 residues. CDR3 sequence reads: CASSLVQGAREQYF.

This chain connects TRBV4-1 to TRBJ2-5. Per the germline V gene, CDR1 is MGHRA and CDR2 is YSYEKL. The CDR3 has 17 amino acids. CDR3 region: CASSQDRDLGYQETQYF.

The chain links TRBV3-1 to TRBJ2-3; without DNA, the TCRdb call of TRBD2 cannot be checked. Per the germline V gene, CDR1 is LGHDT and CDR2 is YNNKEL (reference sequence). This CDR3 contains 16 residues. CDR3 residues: CASSKLAGGSTDTQYF.

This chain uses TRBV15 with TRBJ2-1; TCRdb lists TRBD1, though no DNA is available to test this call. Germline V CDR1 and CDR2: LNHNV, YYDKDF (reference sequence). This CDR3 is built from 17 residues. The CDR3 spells CATSRVAGRGWYNEQFF.

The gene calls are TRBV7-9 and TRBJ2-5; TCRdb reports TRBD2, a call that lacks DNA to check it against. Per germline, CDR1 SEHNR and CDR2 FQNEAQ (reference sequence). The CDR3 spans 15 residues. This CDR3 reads CASSLVTSGGETQYF.

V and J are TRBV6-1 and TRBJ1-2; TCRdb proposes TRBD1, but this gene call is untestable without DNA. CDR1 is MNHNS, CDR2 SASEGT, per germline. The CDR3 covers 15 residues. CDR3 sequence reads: CASSGQTDRYYGYTF.

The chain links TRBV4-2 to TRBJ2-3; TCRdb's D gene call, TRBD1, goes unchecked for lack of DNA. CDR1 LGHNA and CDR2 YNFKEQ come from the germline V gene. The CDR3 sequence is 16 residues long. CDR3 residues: CASSRPGTGKTDTQYF.

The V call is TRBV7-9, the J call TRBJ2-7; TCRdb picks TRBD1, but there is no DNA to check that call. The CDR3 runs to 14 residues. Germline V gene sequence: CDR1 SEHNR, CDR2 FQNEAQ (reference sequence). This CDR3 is CASSVNRGANEQYF.

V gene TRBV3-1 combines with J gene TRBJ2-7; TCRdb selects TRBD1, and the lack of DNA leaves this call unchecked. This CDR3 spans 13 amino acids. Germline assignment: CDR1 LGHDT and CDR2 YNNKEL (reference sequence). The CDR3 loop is CASSQVRVGEQYF.

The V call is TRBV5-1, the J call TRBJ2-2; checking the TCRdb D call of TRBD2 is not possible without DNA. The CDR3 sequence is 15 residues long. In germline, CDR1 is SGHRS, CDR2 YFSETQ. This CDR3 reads CASSLAEKGRRELFF.

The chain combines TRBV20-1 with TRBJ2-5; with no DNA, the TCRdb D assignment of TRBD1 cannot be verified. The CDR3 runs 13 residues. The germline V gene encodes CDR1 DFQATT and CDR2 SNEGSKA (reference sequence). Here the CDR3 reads CSARDRTARNQYF.

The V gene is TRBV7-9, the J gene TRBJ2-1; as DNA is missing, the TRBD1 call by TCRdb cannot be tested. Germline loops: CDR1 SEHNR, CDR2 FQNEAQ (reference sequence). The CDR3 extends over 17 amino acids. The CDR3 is CASSRKAGGPPTGEQFF.

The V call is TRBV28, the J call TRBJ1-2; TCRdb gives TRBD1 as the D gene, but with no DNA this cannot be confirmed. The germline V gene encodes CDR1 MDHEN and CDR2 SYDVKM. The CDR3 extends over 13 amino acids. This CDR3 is CASQGRAFYGYTF.

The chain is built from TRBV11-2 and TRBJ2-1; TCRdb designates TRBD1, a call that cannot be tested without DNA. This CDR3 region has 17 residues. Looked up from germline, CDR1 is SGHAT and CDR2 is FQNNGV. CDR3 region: CASSLVGTSVQGAEQFF.

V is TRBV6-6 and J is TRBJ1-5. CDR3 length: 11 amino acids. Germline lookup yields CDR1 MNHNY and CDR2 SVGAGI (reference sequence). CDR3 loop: CATRGNQPQHF.

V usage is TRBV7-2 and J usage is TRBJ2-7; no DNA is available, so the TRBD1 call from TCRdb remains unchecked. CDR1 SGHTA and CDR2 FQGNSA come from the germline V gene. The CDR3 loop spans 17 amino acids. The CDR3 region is CASSNRATTGQSYEQYF.

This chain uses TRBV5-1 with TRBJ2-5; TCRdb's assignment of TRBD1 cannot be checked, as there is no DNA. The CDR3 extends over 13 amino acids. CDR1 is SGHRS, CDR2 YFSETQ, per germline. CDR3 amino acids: CASSNYPWETQYF.

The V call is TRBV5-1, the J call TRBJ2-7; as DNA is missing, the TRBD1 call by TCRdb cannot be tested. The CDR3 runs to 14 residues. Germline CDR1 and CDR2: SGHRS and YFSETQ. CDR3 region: CASSLRDRGYEQYF.

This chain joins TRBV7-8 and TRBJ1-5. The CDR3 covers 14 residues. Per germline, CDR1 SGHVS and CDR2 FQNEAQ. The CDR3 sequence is CASSLVGHRQPQHF.

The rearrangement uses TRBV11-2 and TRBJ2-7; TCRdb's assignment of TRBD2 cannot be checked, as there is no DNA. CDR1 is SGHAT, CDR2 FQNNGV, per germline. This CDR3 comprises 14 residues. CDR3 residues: CASSTVAGTYEQYF.